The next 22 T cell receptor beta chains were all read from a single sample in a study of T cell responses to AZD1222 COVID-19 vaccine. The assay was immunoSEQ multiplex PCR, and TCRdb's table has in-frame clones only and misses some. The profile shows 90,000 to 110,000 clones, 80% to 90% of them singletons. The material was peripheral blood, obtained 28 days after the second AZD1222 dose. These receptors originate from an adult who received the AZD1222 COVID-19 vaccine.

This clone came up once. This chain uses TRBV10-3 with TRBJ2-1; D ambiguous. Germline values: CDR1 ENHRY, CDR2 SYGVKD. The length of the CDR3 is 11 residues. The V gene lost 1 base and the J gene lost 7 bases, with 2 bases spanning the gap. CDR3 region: CAISELNEQFF. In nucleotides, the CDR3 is TGTGCCATCAGTGAGTTGAATGAGCAGTTCTTC.

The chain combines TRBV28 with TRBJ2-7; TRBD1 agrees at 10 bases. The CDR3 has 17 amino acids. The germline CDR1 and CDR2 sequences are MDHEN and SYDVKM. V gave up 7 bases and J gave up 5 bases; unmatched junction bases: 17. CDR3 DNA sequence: TGTGCCAGCACCACCGAGAGTGTGGGACAGGGGATCCACGAGCAGTACTTC. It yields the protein CASTTESVGQGIHEQYF. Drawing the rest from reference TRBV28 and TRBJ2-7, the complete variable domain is DVKVTQSSRYLVKRTGEKVFLECVQDMDHENMFWYRQDPGLGLRLIYFSYDVKMKEKGDIPEGYSVSREKKERFSLILESASTNQTSMYLCASTTESVGQGIHEQYFGPGTRLTVT.

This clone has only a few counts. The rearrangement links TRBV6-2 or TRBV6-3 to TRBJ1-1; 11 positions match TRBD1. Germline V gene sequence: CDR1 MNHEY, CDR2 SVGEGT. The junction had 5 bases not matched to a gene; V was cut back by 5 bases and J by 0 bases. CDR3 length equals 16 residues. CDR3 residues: CASSTRTGGVNTEAFF. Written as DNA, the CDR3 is TGTGCCAGCAGTACTCGGACAGGGGGCGTGAACACTGAAGCTTTCTTT.

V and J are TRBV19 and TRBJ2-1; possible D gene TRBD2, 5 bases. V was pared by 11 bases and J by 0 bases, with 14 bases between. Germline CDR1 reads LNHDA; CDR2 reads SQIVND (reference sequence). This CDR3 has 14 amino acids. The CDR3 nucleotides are TGTGCCTCTCAGATAGGGAGCTCCTACAATGAGCAGTTCTTC. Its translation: CASQIGSSYNEQFF.

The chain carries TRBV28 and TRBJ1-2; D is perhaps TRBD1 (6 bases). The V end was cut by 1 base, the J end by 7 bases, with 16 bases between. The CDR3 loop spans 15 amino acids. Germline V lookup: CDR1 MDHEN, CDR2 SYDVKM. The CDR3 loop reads CASSLYRVPLVGYTF. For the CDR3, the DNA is TGTGCCAGCAGTTTATACAGGGTCCCTTTGGTTGGCTACACCTTC.

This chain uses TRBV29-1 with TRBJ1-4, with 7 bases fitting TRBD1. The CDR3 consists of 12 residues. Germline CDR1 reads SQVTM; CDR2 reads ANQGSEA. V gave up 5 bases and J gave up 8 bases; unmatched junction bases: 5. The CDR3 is CSVRQGGEKLFF. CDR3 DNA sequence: TGCAGCGTTCGGCAGGGGGGCGAAAAACTGTTTTTT.

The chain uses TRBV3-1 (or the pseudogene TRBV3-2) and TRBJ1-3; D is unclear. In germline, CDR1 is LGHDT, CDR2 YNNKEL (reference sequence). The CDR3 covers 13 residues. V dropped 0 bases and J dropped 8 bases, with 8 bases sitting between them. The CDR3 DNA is TGTGCCAGCAGCCAAGATTCGCGGGACACCATATATTTT. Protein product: CASSQDSRDTIYF.

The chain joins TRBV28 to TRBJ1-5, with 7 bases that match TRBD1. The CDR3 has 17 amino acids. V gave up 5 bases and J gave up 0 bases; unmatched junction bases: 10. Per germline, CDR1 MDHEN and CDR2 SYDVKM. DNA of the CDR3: TGTGCCAGCAGTCAATACGGGACAGCAATTAGCAATCAGCCCCAGCATTTT. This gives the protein CASSQYGTAISNQPQHF.

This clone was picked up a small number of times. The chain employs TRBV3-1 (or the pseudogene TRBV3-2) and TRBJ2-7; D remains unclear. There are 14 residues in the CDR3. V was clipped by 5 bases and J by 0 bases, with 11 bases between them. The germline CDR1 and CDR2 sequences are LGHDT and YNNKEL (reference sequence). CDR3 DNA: TGTGCCAGCAGCGACACACGGAGCTCCTACGAGCAGTACTTC. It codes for CASSDTRSSYEQYF.

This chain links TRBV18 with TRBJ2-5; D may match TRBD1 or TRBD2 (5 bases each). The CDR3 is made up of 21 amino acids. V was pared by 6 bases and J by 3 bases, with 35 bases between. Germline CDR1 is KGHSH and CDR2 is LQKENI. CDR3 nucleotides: TGTGCCAGCTCCCCCGATAATGATTACAGGAATGGGGGAGTCGGTGAAGAGACCCAGTACTTC. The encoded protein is CASSPDNDYRNGGVGEETQYF. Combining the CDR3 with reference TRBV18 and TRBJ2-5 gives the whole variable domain NAGVMQNPRHLVRRRGQEARLRCSPMKGHSHVYWYRQLPEEGLKFMVYLQKENIIDESGMPKERFSAEFPKEGPSILRIQQVVRGDSAAYFCASSPDNDYRNGGVGEETQYFGPGTRLLVL.

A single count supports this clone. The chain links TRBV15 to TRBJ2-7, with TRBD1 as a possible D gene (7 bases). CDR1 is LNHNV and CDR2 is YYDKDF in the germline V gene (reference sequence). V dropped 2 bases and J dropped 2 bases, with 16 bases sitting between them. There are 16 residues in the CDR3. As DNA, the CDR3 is TGTGCCACCAGCAGACTGAGGGGGCGGGACGCCTACGAGCAGTACTTC. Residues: CATSRLRGRDAYEQYF.

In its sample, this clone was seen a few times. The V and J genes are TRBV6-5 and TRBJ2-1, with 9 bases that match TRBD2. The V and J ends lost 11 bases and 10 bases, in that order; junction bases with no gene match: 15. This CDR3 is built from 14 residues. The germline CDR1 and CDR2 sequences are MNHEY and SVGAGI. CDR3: CALWEREVIMEQFF. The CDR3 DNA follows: TGTGCCCTATGGGAGCGGGAGGTAATCATGGAGCAGTTCTTC.

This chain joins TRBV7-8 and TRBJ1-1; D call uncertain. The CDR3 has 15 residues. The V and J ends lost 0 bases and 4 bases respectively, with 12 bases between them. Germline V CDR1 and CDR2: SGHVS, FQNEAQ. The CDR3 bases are TGTGCCAGCAGCTTAGCCGGTAGGGCGGTCACTGAAGCTTTCTTT. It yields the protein CASSLAGRAVTEAFF.

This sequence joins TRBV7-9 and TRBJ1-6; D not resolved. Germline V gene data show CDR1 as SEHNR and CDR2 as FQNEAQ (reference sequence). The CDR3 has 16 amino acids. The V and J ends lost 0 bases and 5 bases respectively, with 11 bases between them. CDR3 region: CASSLAGWYDNSPLHF. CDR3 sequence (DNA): TGTGCCAGCAGCTTAGCGGGGTGGTACGATAATTCACCCCTCCACTTT.

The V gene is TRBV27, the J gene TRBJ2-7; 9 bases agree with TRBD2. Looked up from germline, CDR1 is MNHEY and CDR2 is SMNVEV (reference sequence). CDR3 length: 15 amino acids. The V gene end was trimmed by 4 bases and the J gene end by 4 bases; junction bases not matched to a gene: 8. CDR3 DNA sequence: TGTGCCAGCAGTTGGGGAAAGCGGGAGGTGTACGAGCAGTACTTC. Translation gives CASSWGKREVYEQYF.

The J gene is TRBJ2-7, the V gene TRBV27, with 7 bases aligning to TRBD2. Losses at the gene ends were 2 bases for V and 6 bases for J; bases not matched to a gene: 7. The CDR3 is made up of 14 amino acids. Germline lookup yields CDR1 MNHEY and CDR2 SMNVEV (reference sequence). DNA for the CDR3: TGTGCCAGCAGTTTAGTGACTAGCCGTAGCGAGCAGTACTTC. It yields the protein CASSLVTSRSEQYF.

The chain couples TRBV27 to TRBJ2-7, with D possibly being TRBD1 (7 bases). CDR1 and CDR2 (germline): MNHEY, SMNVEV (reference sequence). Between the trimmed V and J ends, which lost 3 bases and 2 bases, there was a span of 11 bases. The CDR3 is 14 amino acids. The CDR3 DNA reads TGTGCCAGCAGTTTGTCAGGGGGGCCCTACGAGCAGTACTTC. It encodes CASSLSGGPYEQYF.

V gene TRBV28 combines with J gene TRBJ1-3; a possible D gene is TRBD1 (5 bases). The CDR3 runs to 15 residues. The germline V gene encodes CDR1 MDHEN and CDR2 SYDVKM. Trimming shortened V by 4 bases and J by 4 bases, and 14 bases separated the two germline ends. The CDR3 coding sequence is TGTGCCAGCAGTTCATTTGGGGGGAAAGGAAACACCATATATTTT. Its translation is CASSSFGGKGNTIYF.

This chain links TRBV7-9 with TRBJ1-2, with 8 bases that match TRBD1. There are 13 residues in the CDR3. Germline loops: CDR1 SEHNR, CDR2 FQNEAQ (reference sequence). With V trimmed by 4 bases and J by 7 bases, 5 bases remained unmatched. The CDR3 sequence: CASSSQGVSGYTF. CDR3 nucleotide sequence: TGTGCCAGCAGCTCACAGGGGGTTAGTGGCTACACCTTC.

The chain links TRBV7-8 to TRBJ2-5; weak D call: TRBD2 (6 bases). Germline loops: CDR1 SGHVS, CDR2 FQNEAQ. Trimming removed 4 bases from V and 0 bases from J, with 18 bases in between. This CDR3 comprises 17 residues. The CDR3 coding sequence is TGTGCCAGCAGCTCAAGCGGGTTACTGCGATACCAAGAGACCCAGTACTTC. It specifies CASSSSGLLRYQETQYF.

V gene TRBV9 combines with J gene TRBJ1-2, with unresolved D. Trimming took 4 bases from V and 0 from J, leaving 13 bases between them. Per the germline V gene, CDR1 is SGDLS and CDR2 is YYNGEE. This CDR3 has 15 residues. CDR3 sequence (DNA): TGTGCCAGCAGCCAATCTTCCGAAGCTAACTATGGCTACACCTTC. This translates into CASSQSSEANYGYTF.

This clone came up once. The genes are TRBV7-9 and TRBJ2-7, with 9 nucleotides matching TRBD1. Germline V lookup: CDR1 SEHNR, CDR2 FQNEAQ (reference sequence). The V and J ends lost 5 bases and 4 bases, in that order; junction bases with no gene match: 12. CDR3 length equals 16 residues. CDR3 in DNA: TGTGCCAGCAGCGGACACCGGGACAGGGTACAGTACGAGCAGTACTTC. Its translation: CASSGHRDRVQYEQYF.